This T cell receptor beta chain was identified during a study of brain T cells in children with intractable seizures. TCRdb's copy holds only in-frame clones and misses some; the assay was immunoSEQ multiplex PCR. Of about 80,000 clones listed, 91% are singletons. Pre-surgery treatment included at least one anti-epileptic drug. Trimming cost V 5 bases and J 5 bases, with 9 bases left between them. The germline V gene has CDR1 GTSNPN and CDR2 SVGIG (reference sequence). This CDR3 region has 12 residues. The receptor comes from a girl aged 2 to 9 with Rasmussen encephalitis and intractable seizures. The rearrangement joins TRBV30 to TRBJ1-4; D is undetermined. Material: peripheral blood, obtained at surgery. The CDR3 nucleotides read TGTGCCTGGGGCAGAGAGAATGAAAAACTGTTTTTT. Translation: CAWGRENEKLFF.